This T cell receptor (beta chain) was profiled in a study of glioma-infiltrating T cells after dendritic cell vaccination. Study as a whole: Three intradermal dendritic cell vaccine injections were given every two weeks.

Points from the study as a whole: Higher pretreatment TIL content predicted longer progression-free time and survival.

Sequencing used immunoSEQ multiplex PCR; TCRdb keeps in-frame clones, though not all of them. Of 55,000 to 75,000 clones listed, about 80% are singletons. As concerns this clone: The target antigen is unknown.

The time point denotes: after dendritic cell vaccination, including at tumor progression/relapse. Selection required adequate fresh-frozen tumor tissue plus more than two years' survival data. None of the glioblastoma patients had an isocitrate dehydrogenase mutation. The sample here was blood, taken after dendritic cell vaccination. The sequence was collected from a human donor with glioblastoma.

For the CDR3, the DNA is TGTGCCTCCTCGAAGGGGGGGAACGGAAACACCATATATTTT. Encoded protein: CASSKGGNGNTIYF. The genes are TRBV6-1 and TRBJ1-3; a weak D match, TRBD1 (6 bases). Germline lookup yields CDR1 MNHNS and CDR2 SASEGT. V lost 11 bases to trimming and J lost 4 bases, with 18 bases between them. The CDR3 contains 14 residues.